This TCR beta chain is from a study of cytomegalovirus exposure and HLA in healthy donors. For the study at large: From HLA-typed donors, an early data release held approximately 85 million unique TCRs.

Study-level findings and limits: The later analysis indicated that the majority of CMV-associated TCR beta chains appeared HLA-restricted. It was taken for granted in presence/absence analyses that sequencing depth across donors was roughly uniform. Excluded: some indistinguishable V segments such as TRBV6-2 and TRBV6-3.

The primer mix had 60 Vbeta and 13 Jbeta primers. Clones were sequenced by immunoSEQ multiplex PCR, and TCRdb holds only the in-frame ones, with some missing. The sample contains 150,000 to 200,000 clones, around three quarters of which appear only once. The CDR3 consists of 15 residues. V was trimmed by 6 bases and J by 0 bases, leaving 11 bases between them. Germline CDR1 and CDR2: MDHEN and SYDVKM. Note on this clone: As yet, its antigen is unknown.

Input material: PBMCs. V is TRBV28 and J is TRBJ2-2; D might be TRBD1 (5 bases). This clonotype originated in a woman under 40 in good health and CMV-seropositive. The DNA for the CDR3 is TGTGCCAGCAGAGACAGTAACGCGAACACCGGGGAGCTGTTTTTT. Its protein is CASRDSNANTGELFF.